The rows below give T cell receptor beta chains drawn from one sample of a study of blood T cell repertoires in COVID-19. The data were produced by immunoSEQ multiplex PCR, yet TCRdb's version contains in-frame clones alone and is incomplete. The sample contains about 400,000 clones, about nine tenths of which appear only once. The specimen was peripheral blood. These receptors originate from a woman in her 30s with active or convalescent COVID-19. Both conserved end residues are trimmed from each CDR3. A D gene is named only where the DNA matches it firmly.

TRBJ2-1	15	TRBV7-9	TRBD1	ASSARQDRGSYNEQF
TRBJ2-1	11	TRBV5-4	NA	ASSVDRWDEQF
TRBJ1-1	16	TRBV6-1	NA	ASSAHSRASKMNTEAF
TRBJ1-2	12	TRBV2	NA	ASSLDSPNYGYT
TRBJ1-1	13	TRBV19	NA	ASSMTADVNTEAF
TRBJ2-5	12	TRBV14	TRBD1	ASSLWTGEETQY
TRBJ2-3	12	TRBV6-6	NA	ASSPSLLANTQY
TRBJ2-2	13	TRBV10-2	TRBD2	ASSGEAGADGELF
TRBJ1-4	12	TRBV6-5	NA	ASSYLPTNEKLF
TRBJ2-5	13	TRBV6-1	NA	ASSEQGHSLETQY
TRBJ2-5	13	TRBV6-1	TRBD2	ASSEASGGQETQY
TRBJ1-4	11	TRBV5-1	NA	ASRQDSGEKLF
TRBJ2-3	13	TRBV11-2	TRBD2	ASLTSGGFYREQY
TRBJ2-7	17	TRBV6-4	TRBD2	ASSDCSVAGEIPYYEQY
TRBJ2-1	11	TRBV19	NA	ASVLGSYNEQF
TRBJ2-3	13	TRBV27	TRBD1	ASSGQGIWTDTQY
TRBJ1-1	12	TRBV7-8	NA	ASSLQGLNTEAF
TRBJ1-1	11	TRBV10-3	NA	AISEIQGPEAF
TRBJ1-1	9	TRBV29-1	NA	SSRSDFEAF
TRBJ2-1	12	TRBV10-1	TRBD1	ASNPGQGADEQF
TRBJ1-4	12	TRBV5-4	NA	ASSLKQGDEKLF
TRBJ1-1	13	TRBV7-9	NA	ASSLGDYENTEAF
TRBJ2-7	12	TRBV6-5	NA	ASSTPGLSYEQY
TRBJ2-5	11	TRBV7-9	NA	ASSFVGAETQY
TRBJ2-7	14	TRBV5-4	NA	ASSLSFQGGSYEQY
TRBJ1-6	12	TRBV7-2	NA	ASSSRQENSPLH
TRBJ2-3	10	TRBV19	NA	ASGQSTDTQY
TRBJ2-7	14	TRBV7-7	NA	ASSLVGPTKDYEQY
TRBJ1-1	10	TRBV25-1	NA	ARRGEGTEAF
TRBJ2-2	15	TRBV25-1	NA	ASSDGTGTPNTGELF
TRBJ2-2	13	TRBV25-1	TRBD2	ATAGLADYTGELF
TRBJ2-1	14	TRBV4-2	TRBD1	ASSQVPGQTHNEQF